This is a list of T cell receptor beta chains from one sample in a study of radiotherapy plus CTLA-4 blockade in lung cancer. The protocol was immunoSEQ multiplex PCR, while the TCRdb copy is restricted to in-frame clones and leaves out a portion. This table holds roughly 50,000 clones, approximately 79% found once. The specimen comprised peripheral blood, sampled from a patient treated with radiotherapy plus ipilimumab. Receptors were obtained from a human donor with non-small cell lung cancer who had stable disease on radiotherapy plus ipilimumab. The CDR3 runs from the conserved cysteine through the conserved F or W. The D gene is left open where the match is weak. Not every row has a clone size; where given, it reads once, few, many or a size class.

d_call	clone_size	v_call	j_call	cdr3_nt	cdr3_aa
TRBD2	.	TRBV25-1	TRBJ2-3	TGTGCCAGCAGGGAACTAGCGGGGAACACAGATACGCAGTATTTT	CASRELAGNTDTQYF
.	.	TRBV4-2	TRBJ2-3	TGTGCCAGCAGCCAAGACGTAAGGGGGGATACGCAGTATTTT	CASSQDVRGDTQYF
.	once	TRBV2	TRBJ1-3	TGTGCCAGCAGTGAGTCTGGAAACACCATATATTTT	CASSESGNTIYF
.	.	TRBV19	TRBJ2-1	TGTGCCAGTAGTAGGGAAGGGCAAAATGAGCAGTTCTTC	CASSREGQNEQFF
.	.	TRBV4-3	TRBJ2-7	TGCGCCAGCAGCCAACAACAGGGAAGCGAGCAGTACTTC	CASSQQQGSEQYF
TRBD1	.	TRBV18	TRBJ1-5	TGTGCCAGCTCAAGCCAGACAGGGGAGAGCAATCAGCCCCAGCATTTT	CASSSQTGESNQPQHF
.	.	TRBV9	TRBJ2-1	TGTGCCAGCAGCGTAGGTCATCGGACCTACAATGAGCAGTTCTTC	CASSVGHRTYNEQFF
.	once	TRBV19	TRBJ1-1	TGTGCCAGTAGTCCCGCCGAGGCAGTTATGAACACTGAAGCTTTCTTT	CASSPAEAVMNTEAFF
TRBD1	few	TRBV6-1	TRBJ1-1	TGTGCCAGCAACTCACAGGGGGCGAACACTGAAGCTTTCTTT	CASNSQGANTEAFF
.	.	TRBV10-3	TRBJ1-2	TGTGCCATCAGTGGGGAGGGTACGGGTCATGGCTACACCTTC	CAISGEGTGHGYTF
.	.	TRBV6-5	TRBJ2-2	TGTGCCAGCAGTTACTCGCGGGGGCACACCGGGGAGCTGTTTTTT	CASSYSRGHTGELFF
TRBD1	few	TRBV2	TRBJ1-2	TGTGCCAGCAGTGAAGGGACAGGAAAGTATGGCTACACCTTC	CASSEGTGKYGYTF
TRBD2	.	TRBV29-1	TRBJ2-3	TGCAGCGTTGAAGGGACTAGCGGGGACCTTAACACGCAGTATTTT	CSVEGTSGDLNTQYF
TRBD2	.	TRBV19	TRBJ2-2	TGTGCCAGTAGTATGACTAGCGGGGGCCTGAACACCGGGGAGCTGTTTTTT	CASSMTSGGLNTGELFF
.	.	TRBV5-6	TRBJ2-3	TGTGCCAGCAGCTTTATCGGTAGCCTCACAGATACGCAGTATTTT	CASSFIGSLTDTQYF
TRBD2	once	TRBV9	TRBJ2-6	TGTGCCAGCAGCGGAGTAAGCGGGGCCCACTCTGGGGCCAACGTCCTGACTTTC	CASSGVSGAHSGANVLTF
.	.	TRBV9	TRBJ1-2	TGTGCCAGCAGCGGATGGACGGACCCTAACTATGGCTACACCTTC	CASSGWTDPNYGYTF
.	many	TRBV10-1	TRBJ1-2	TGCGCCAGCAGTGAAGGGCTTGCTGGCTACACCTTC	CASSEGLAGYTF
.	.	TRBV7-9	TRBJ1-2	TGTGCCAGCAGTCTCGTCGAGGGCTACACCTTC	CASSLVEGYTF
.	.	TRBV20-1	TRBJ1-5	TGCAGTGTAACTCCGCTCGGGCCCCAGCATTTT	CSVTPLGPQHF
TRBD1	.	TRBV6-1	TRBJ1-2	TGTGCCAGCAGTTCGGGACAGGGATTCTATGGCTACACCTTC	CASSSGQGFYGYTF
.	once	TRBV11-2	TRBJ1-2	TGTGCCAGCAGCGCACGCCGGAGGAGGGGCGGCTATGGCTACACCTTC	CASSARRRRGGYGYTF
.	.	TRBV6-5	TRBJ2-3	TGTGCCAGCACCCGGGGTAGCACAGATACGCAGTATTTT	CASTRGSTDTQYF
.	.	TRBV6-5	TRBJ1-3	TGTGCCAGCAGTTACTCGGGACCGAGCTCTGGAAACACCATATATTTT	CASSYSGPSSGNTIYF